This TCR beta chain emerged from a study of T cells in Graves' hyperthyroidism and ophthalmopathy. This clonotype was detected a few times. The germline V gene encodes CDR1 DFQATT and CDR2 SNEGSKA (reference sequence). Trimming took 6 bases from V and 3 from J; bases not matched to a gene: 15. This CDR3 region has 16 residues. It was RNA transcripts that yielded the amplified TCR beta CDR3 regions. The TCR CDR3 first-round RT-PCR relied on the HTBI primer set. TCRdb re-derived calls from the multiplex PCR reads in MiXCR, one entry per CDR3 protein. Found here are some 550,000 distinct CDR3 sequences, about 16% of them singletons; the top ten hold roughly 3%. A NOSPECS grade of at least 4, a Clinical Activity Score of at least 3 and duration under 3 months were recorded in ophthalmopathy patients. Exclusion followed for patients with uncontrolled infection, other autoimmune disease, pregnancy or lactation. PBMCs came from over 8.5 ml fresh peripheral blood.

The receptor was isolated from a woman in her forties with Graves' ophthalmopathy. The specimen was blood. The V call is TRBV20-1, the J call TRBJ2-3; 7 nucleotides match TRBD2. Here the CDR3 DNA reads TGCAGTGCAACCACTTTGCGGGAGCCCCAGACAGATACGCAGTATTTT. This encodes CSATTLREPQTDTQYF.